This T cell receptor (beta chain) stems from a study of cytomegalovirus exposure and HLA in healthy donors. Study details: HLA-typed donors were the source of around 85 million unique TCRs held in an early data release. Broader study findings: Testing in vitro showed three CMV-associated chains specific for CMV antigens.

Worth noting for this clone: The antigen is unknown.

The CDR3 spans 14 residues. Germline V CDR1 and CDR2: SGHVS, FNYEAQ. Researchers ran the PCR with 60 Vbeta and 13 Jbeta primers. Produced via immunoSEQ multiplex PCR; TCRdb's table is partial and in-frame only. Recorded for this sample: under 200,000 clones. The sequence was collected from a man aged 25-40 years in good health and CMV-seronegative. V is TRBV7-6 and J is TRBJ2-5, with a possible D match to TRBD2 (5 bases). The assigned J gene may be wrong: the sequence end matches TRBJ2-7 better. The sequencing input was PBMCs. The CDR3 nucleotides are TGTGCCAGCAGCTTAGGAGGGTTTGAGGACGAGCAGTACTTC. It yields the protein CASSLGGFEDEQYF.